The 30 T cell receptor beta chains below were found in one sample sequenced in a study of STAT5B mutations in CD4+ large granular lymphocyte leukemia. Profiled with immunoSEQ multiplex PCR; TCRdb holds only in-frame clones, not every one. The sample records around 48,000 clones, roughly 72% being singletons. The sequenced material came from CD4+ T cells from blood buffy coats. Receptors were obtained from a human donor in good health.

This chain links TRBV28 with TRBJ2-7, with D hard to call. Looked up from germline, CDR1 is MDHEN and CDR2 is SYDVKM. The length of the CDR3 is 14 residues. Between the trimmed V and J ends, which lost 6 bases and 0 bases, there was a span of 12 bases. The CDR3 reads CASSQLTASYEQYV. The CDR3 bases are TGTGCCAGCAGCCAGCTAACCGCCTCCTACGAGCAGTACGTC.

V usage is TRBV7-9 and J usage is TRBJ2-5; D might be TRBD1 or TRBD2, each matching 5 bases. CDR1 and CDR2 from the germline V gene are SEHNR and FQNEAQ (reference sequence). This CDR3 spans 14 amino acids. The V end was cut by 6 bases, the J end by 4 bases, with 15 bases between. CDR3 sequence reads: CASSPGARVETQYF. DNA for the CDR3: TGTGCCAGCAGTCCCGGGGCTAGAGTAGAGACCCAGTACTTC.

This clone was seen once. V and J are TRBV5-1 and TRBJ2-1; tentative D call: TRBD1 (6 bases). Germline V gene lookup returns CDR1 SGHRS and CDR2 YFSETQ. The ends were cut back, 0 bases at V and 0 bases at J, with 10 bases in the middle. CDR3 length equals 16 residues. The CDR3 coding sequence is TGCGCCAGCAGCTTGGTGGGGGCCAGCTCCTACAATGAGCAGTTCTTC. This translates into CASSLVGASSYNEQFF.

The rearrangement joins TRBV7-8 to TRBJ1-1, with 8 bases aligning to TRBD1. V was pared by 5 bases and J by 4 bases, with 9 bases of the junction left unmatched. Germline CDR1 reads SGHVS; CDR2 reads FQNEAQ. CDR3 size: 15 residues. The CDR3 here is CASSTGQGMATEAFF. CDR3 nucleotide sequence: TGTGCCAGCAGCACCGGACAGGGAATGGCCACTGAAGCTTTCTTT.

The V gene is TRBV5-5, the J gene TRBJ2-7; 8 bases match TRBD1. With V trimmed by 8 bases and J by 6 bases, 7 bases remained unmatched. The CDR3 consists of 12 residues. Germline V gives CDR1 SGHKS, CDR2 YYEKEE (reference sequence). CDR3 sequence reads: CASSFQGAEQYV. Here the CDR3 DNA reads TGTGCCAGTTCCTTCCAGGGGGCCGAGCAGTACGTC.

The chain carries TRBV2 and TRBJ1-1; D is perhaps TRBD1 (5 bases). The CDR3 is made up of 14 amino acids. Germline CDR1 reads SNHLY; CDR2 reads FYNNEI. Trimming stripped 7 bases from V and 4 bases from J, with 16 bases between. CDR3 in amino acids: CASTPGQGGTEAFF. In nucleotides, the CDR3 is TGTGCCAGCACCCCAGGGCAGGGTGGCACTGAAGCTTTCTTT.

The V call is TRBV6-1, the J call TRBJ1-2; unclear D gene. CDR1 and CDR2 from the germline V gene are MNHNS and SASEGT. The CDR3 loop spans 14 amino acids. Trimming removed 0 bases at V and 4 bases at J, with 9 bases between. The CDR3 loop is CASSEAPRSYGYTF. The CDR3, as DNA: TGTGCCAGCAGTGAAGCGCCCCGATCCTATGGCTACACCTTC.

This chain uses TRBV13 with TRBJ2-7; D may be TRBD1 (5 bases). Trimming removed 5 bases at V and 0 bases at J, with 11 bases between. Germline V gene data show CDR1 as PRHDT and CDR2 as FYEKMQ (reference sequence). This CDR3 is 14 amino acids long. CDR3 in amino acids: CASSDGRGSYEQYF. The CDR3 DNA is TGTGCCAGCAGCGATGGTAGGGGCTCCTACGAGCAGTACTTC.

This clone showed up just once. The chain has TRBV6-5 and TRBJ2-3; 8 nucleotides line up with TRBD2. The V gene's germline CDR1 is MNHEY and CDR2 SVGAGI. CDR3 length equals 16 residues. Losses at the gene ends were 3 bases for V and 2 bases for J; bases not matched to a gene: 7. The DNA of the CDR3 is TGTGCCAGCAGTTATTCCTCGGGACTAGACACAGATACGCAGTATTTT. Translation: CASSYSSGLDTDTQYF.

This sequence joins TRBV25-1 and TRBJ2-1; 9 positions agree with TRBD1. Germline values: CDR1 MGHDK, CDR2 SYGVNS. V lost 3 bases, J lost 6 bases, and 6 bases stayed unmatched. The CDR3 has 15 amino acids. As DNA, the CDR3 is TGTGCCAGCAGTGACCGGGACAGGGTCTCCAATGAGCAGTTCTTC. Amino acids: CASSDRDRVSNEQFF.

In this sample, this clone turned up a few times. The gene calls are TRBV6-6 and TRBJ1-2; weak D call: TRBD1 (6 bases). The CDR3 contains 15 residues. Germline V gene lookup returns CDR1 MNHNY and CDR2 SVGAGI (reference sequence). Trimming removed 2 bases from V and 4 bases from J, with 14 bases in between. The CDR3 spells CASSYVGGAGYGYTF. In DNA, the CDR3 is TGTGCCAGCAGTTACGTGGGGGGCGCTGGCTATGGCTACACCTTC.

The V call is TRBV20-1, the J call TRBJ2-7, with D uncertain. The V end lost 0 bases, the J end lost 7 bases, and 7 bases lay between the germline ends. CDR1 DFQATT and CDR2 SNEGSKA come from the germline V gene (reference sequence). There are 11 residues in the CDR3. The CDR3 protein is CSARDGWEQYF. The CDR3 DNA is TGCAGTGCTAGAGATGGGTGGGAGCAGTACTTC.

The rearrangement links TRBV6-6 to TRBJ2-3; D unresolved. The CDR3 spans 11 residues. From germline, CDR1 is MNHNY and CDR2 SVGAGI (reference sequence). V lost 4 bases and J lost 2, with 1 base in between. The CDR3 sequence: CASSSTDTQYF. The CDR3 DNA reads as TGTGCCAGCAGTTCCACAGATACGCAGTATTTT.

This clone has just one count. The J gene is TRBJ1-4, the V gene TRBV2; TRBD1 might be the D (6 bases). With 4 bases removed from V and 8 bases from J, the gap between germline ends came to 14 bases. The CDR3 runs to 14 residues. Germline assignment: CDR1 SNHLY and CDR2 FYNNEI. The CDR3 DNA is TGTGCCAGCAGTGCCACAGGGATACGGGAAAAACTGTTTTTT. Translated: CASSATGIREKLFF.

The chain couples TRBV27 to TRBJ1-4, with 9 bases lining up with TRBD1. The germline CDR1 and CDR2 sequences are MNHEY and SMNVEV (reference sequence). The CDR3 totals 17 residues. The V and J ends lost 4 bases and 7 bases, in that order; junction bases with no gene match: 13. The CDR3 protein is CASSSSPGQGKGEKLFF. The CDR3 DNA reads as TGTGCCAGCAGTTCTTCCCCCGGACAGGGGAAAGGTGAAAAACTGTTTTTT.

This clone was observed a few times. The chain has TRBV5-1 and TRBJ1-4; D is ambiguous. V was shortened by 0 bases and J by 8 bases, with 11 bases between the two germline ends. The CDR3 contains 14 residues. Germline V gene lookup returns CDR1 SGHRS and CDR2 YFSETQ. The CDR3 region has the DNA TGCGCCAGCAGCTTGGGAGGGTTAGGGGAAAAACTGTTTTTT. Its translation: CASSLGGLGEKLFF.

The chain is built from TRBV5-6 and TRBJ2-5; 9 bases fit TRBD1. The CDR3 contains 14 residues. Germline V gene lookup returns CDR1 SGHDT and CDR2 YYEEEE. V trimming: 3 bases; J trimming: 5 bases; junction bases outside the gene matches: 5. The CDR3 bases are TGTGCCAGCAGCTGGGGACAGGGCAGGGAGACCCAGTACTTC. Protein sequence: CASSWGQGRETQYF. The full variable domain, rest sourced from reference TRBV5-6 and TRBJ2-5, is DAGVTQSPTHLIKTRGQQVTLRCSPKSGHDTVSWYQQALGQGPQFIFQYYEEEERQRGNFPDRFSGHQFPNYSSELNVNALLLGDSALYLCASSWGQGRETQYFGPGTRLLVL.

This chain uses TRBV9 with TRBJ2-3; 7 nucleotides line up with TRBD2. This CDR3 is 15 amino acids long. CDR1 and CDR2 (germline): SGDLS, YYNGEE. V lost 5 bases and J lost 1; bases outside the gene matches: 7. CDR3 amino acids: CASSRGLAGTDTQYF. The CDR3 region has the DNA TGTGCCAGCAGTCGTGGGCTAGCGGGCACAGATACGCAGTATTTT.

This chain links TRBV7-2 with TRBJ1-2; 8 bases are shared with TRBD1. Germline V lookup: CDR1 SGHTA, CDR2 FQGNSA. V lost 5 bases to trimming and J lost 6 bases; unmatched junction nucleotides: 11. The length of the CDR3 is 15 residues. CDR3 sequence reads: CASSNRDRPENGYTF. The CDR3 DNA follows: TGTGCCAGCAGCAACCGGGACAGGCCGGAGAATGGCTACACCTTC.

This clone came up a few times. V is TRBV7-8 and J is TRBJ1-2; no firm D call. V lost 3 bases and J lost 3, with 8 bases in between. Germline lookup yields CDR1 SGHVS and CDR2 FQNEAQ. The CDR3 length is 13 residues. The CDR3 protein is CASSFQEDYGYTF. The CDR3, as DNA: TGTGCCAGCAGCTTCCAGGAGGACTATGGCTACACCTTC.

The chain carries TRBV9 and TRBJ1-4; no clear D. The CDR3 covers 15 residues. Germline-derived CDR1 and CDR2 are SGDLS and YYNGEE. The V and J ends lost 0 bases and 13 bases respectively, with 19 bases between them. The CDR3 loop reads CASSVGAVPGWGLFF. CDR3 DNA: TGTGCCAGCAGCGTAGGAGCGGTGCCGGGATGGGGACTGTTTTTT.

The CDR3 reads CAWSGGSGNTIYF. In DNA, the CDR3 is TGTGCCTGGAGTGGAGGGTCTGGAAACACCATATATTTT. The chain employs TRBV30 and TRBJ1-3, with D unclear. The CDR3 is 13 residues long. The V end lost 1 base, the J end lost 1 base, and 5 bases lay between the germline ends. CDR1 GTSNPN and CDR2 SVGIG come from the germline V gene (reference sequence).

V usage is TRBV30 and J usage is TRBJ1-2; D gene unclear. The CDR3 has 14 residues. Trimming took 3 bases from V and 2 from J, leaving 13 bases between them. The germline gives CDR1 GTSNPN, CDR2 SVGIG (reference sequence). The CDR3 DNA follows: TGTGCCTGGAGCCCCCCAGGCAGCAACTATGGCTACACCTTC. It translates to CAWSPPGSNYGYTF.

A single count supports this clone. The CDR3 DNA is TGTGCCAGCAGCAAAGTGGGGGTAACACTTACCGGGGAGCTGTTTTTT. This sequence encodes CASSKVGVTLTGELFF. V gene TRBV21-1 combines with J gene TRBJ2-2. TRBV21-1 has pseudogene status. This CDR3 comprises 16 residues.

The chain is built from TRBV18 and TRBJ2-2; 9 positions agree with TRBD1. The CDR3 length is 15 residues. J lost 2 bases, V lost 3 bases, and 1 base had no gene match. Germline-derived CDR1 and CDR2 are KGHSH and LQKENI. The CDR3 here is CASSPTGGNTGELFF. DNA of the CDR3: TGTGCCAGCTCACCGACAGGGGGTAACACCGGGGAGCTGTTTTTT.

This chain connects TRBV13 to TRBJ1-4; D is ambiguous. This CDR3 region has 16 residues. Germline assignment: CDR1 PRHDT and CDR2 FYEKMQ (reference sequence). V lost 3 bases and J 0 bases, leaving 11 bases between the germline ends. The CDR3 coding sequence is TGTGCCAGCAGCTTGGGAGTCCCCCCAACTAATGAAAAACTGTTTTTT. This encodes CASSLGVPPTNEKLFF.

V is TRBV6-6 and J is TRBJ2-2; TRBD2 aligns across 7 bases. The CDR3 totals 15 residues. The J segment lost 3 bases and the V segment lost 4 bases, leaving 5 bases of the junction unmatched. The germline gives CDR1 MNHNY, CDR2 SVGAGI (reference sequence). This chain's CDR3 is CASSWEGTYTGELFF. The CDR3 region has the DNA TGTGCCAGCAGTTGGGAGGGAACGTACACCGGGGAGCTGTTTTTT.

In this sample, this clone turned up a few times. In DNA, the CDR3 is TGTGCCAGCAGCCAGATGACAGGGGGAAGCTCTGGAAACACCATATATTTT. As protein: CASSQMTGGSSGNTIYF. V and J are TRBV14 and TRBJ1-3; TRBD1 matches at 9 bases. This CDR3 is 17 amino acids long. J gave up 0 bases and V 3 bases, and 6 bases lay outside the gene matches. CDR1 is SGHDN, CDR2 FVKESK, per germline. Variable domain in full (rest from reference TRBV14 and TRBJ1-3): EAGVTQFPSHSVIEKGQTVTLRCDPISGHDNLYWYRRVMGKEIKFLLHFVKESKQDESGMPNNRFLAERTGGTYSTLKVQPAELEDSGVYFCASSQMTGGSSGNTIYFGEGSWLTVV.

CDR3 bases: TGTGCCAGCAGCCCCCGAGGGACTAGCGGGGGGACGGGGGAGACCCAGTACTTC. This sequence encodes CASSPRGTSGGTGETQYF. This chain joins TRBV7-3 and TRBJ2-5; TRBD2 aligns across 15 bases. With 5 bases clipped from V and 5 bases from J, the junction kept 12 bases outside the gene matches. The germline CDR1 and CDR2 sequences are SGHTA and FQGTGA. The CDR3 has 18 residues.

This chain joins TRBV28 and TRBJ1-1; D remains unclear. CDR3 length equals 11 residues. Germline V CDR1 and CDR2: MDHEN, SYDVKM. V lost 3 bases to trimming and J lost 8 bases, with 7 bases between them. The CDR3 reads CASSLGREAFF. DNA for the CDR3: TGTGCCAGCAGTTTGGGGAGAGAAGCTTTCTTT.